The next 8 T cell receptor beta chains were all read from a single sample in a study of blood T cell repertoires in COVID-19. The protocol was immunoSEQ multiplex PCR, while the TCRdb copy is restricted to in-frame clones and leaves out a portion. This sample has about 200,000 clones, with 85% found just once. Sequencing was done on a sample of PBMCs or T cells enriched from blood (not recorded which). The source of these receptors is a man in his forties who had recovered from COVID-19.

The chain links TRBV30 to TRBJ2-7, with 8 positions matching TRBD2. Trimming cost V 2 bases and J 4 bases; bases outside gene matches: 7. Germline CDR1 reads GTSNPN; CDR2 reads SVGIG (reference sequence). The CDR3 totals 14 residues. The CDR3 spells CAWSLGTRRYEQYF. In DNA form, the CDR3 reads TGTGCCTGGAGTCTCGGGACTAGAAGATACGAGCAGTACTTC.

The chain couples TRBV27 to TRBJ2-7, with 9 bases that match TRBD1. This CDR3 comprises 16 residues. Losses at the gene ends were 5 bases for V and 3 bases for J; bases not matched to a gene: 11. CDR1 and CDR2 from the germline V gene are MNHEY and SMNVEV (reference sequence). DNA of the CDR3: TGTGCCAGCAGTCATATCACCGGGACAGGGAACTACGAGCAGTACTTC. Amino acid sequence: CASSHITGTGNYEQYF.

V is TRBV4-2 and J is TRBJ2-1, with 8 bases identical to TRBD2. The germline CDR1 and CDR2 sequences are LGHNA and YNFKEQ. The length of the CDR3 is 19 residues. V dropped 0 bases and J dropped 5; count of bases not matched to a gene: 15. The CDR3 DNA follows: TGTGCCAGCAGCCAAGATTCGTCCCTGACTAGCGCCCCGGACAATGAGCAGTTCTTC. The encoded protein is CASSQDSSLTSAPDNEQFF.

This clone has just one count. This chain joins TRBV9 and TRBJ2-7, with a weak D call TRBD2 (5 bases). Germline V CDR1 and CDR2: SGDLS, YYNGEE. CDR3 length: 15 residues. The germline V and J ends were trimmed by 4 bases and 2 bases, with 16 bases remaining between them. The CDR3 region is CASSLAGGPPYEQYF. CDR3 DNA sequence: TGTGCCAGCAGCCTAGCTGGAGGCCCCCCCTACGAGCAGTACTTC. The full variable domain, with the rest looked up from reference TRBV9 and TRBJ2-7, is DSGVTQTPKHLITATGQRVTLRCSPRSGDLSVYWYQQSLDQGLQFLIQYYNGEERAKGNILERFSAQQFPDLHSELNLSSLELGDSALYFCASSLAGGPPYEQYFGPGTRLTVT.

The rearrangement joins TRBV2 to TRBJ2-7; the D gene is possibly TRBD2 (6 bases). This CDR3 comprises 15 residues. V lost 0 bases to trimming and J lost 3 bases, with 12 bases between them. The V gene's germline CDR1 is SNHLY and CDR2 FYNNEI. CDR3 nucleotide sequence: TGTGCCAGCAGTGAAGCTGGGACTCGAGTCTACGAGCAGTACTTC. It yields the protein CASSEAGTRVYEQYF.

The chain carries TRBV5-5 and TRBJ1-1, with D possibly being TRBD1 (6 bases). Germline values: CDR1 SGHKS, CDR2 YYEKEE (reference sequence). There are 13 residues in the CDR3. V dropped 2 bases and J dropped 3 bases, with 8 bases sitting between them. CDR3 in amino acids: CASSFNRDTEAFF. CDR3 DNA sequence: TGTGCCAGCAGCTTCAACAGGGACACTGAAGCTTTCTTT.

The rearrangement uses TRBV6-5 and TRBJ2-7, with D possibly being TRBD2 (6 bases). V was clipped by 2 bases and J by 5 bases, with 10 bases between them. This CDR3 has 13 amino acids. The germline V gene encodes CDR1 MNHEY and CDR2 SVGAGI. The CDR3 DNA sequence: TGTGCCAGCAGTTACAGGGAGGTGGACGAGCAGTACTTC. Its protein product is CASSYREVDEQYF.

The chain carries TRBV5-6 and TRBJ1-5; 8 nucleotides align to TRBD1. This CDR3 region has 14 residues. The V gene end was trimmed by 4 bases and the J gene end by 5 bases; junction bases not matched to a gene: 5. The germline V gene has CDR1 SGHDT and CDR2 YYEEEE. The CDR3 sequence is CASSTTGGDQPQHF. The CDR3 nucleotides are TGTGCCAGCAGCACCACAGGGGGGGATCAGCCCCAGCATTTT.